These 3 T cell receptor beta chains were all obtained from the same sample, sequenced in a study of cytomegalovirus exposure and HLA in healthy donors. PCR was performed using 60 Vbeta and 13 Jbeta primers. Some clones are missing from TCRdb's copy, which holds only in-frame ones; the method was immunoSEQ multiplex PCR. The table records 170,000 or so clones, about four fifths of them present only once. The sample consisted of PBMCs. The source of these receptors is a man in his fifties in good health and CMV-seronegative.

The chain is built from TRBV19 and TRBJ1-5, with D perhaps matching TRBD1 (5 bases). The ends were cut back, 3 bases at V and 1 base at J, with 16 bases in the middle. Germline assignment: CDR1 LNHDA and CDR2 SQIVND (reference sequence). This CDR3 has 17 amino acids. Here the CDR3 reads CASSIWGEYHSNQPQHF. The CDR3 nucleotides read TGTGCCAGTAGTATTTGGGGGGAGTACCACAGCAATCAGCCCCAGCATTTT.

This clone turned up a few times. The V and J genes are TRBV4-1 and TRBJ2-5, with D tentatively TRBD1 (6 bases). The CDR3 spans 16 residues. From germline, CDR1 is MGHRA and CDR2 YSYEKL. Trimming removed 4 bases from V and 0 bases from J, with 15 bases in between. The CDR3 region is CASSLGAGSYQETQYF. In DNA form, the CDR3 reads TGCGCCAGCAGCCTGGGGGCGGGCTCGTACCAAGAGACCCAGTACTTC.

This clone showed up just a few times. The chain employs TRBV6-1 and TRBJ1-4; no reliable D call. The length of the CDR3 is 12 residues. Germline V gene lookup returns CDR1 MNHNS and CDR2 SASEGT. V was clipped by 4 bases and J by 8 bases, with 8 bases between them. The CDR3: CASSVSWEKLFF. The DNA of the CDR3 is TGTGCCAGCAGTGTCAGTTGGGAAAAACTGTTTTTT.